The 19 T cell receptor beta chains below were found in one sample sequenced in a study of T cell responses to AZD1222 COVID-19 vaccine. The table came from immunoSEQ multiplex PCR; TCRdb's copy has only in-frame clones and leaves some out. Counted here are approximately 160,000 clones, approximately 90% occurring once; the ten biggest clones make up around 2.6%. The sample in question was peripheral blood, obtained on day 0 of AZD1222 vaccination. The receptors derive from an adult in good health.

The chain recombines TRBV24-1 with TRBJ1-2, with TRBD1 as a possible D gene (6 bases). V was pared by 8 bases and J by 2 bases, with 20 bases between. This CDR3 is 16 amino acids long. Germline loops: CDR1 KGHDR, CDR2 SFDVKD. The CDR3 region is CATNLRSSGANYGYTF. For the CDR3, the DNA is TGTGCCACCAACCTTAGGTCCTCAGGGGCGAACTATGGCTACACCTTC.

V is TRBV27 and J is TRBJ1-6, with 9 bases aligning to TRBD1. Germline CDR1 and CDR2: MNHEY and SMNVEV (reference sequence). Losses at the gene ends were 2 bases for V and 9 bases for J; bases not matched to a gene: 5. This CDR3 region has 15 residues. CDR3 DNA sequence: TGTGCCAGCAGTTTACGGGACAGGGACGGTTCACCCCTCCACTTT. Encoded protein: CASSLRDRDGSPLHF.

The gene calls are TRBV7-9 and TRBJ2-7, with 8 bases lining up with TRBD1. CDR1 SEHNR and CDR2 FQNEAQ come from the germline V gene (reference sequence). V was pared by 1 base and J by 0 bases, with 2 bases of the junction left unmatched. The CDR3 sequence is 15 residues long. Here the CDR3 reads CASSLGTGSSYEQYF. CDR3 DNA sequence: TGTGCCAGCAGCTTAGGGACAGGGAGCTCCTACGAGCAGTACTTC.

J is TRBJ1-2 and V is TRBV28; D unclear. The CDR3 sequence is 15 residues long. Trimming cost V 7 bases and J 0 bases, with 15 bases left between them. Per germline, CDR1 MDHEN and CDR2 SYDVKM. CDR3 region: CASNRPRDANYGYTF. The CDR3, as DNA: TGTGCCAGCAATAGACCTAGAGACGCTAACTATGGCTACACCTTC.

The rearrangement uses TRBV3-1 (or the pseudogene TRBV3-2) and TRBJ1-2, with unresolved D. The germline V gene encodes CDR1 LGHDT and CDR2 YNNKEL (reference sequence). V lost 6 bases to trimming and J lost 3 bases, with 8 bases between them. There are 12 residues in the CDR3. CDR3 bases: TGTGCCAGCAGAGGAGCCGACTATGGCTACACCTTC. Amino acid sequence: CASRGADYGYTF.

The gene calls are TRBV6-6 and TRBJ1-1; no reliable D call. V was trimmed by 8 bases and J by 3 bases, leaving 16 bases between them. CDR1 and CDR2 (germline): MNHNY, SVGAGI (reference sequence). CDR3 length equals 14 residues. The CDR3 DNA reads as TGTGCCAGCCTTTCGACCCTTTATGACACTGAAGCTTTCTTT. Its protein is CASLSTLYDTEAFF.

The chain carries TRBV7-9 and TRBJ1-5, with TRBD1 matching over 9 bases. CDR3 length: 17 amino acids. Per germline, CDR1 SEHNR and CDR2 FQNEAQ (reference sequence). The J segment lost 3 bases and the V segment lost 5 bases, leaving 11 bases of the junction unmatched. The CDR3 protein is CASSRGTGTGYNQPQHF. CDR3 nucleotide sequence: TGTGCCAGCAGCAGAGGAACCGGGACAGGGTACAATCAGCCCCAGCATTTT.

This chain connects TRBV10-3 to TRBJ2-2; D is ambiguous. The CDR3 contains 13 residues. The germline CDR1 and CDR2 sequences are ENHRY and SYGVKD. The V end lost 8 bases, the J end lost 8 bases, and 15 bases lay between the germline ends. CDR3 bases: TGTGCCATCTCCCGACTGGACCTAGGGGAGCTGTTTTTT. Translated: CAISRLDLGELFF.

The CDR3 DNA is TGTGCCAGTGACGTGACAGGGGCTGAGGGAGAGCAGTACTTC. Its translation is CASDVTGAEGEQYF. The chain combines TRBV28 with TRBJ2-7; 8 nucleotides line up with TRBD1. Germline V gives CDR1 MDHEN, CDR2 SYDVKM. CDR3 length: 14 residues. Trimming at V came to 9 bases and at J to 7 bases, leaving 14 bases not matched to a gene.

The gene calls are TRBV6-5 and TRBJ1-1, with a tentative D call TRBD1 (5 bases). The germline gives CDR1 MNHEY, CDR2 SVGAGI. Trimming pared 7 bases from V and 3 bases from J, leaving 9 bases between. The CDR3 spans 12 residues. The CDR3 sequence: CASKQGHTEAFF. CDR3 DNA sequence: TGTGCCAGCAAGCAGGGCCACACTGAAGCTTTCTTT.

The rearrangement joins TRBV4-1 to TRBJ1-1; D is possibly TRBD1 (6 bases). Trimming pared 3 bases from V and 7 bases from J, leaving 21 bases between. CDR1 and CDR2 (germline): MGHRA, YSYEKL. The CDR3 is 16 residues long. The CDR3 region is CASSHPLERGKGEAFF. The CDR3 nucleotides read TGCGCCAGCAGCCATCCCTTAGAGAGGGGGAAAGGTGAAGCTTTCTTT.

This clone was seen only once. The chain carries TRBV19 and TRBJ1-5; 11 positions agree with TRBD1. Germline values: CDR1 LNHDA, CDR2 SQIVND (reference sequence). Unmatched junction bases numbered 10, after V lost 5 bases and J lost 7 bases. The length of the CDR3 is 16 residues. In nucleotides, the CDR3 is TGTGCCAGTAGTCAAAACACGGACAGGGGGCGACAGCCCCAGCATTTT. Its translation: CASSQNTDRGRQPQHF.

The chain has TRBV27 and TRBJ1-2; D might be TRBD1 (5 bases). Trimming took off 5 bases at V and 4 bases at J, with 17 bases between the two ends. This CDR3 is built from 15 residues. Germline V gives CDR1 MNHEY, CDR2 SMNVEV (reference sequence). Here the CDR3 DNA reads TGTGCCAGCAGTGCCCAAGAGGGGCGAGTCTATGGCTACACCTTC. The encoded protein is CASSAQEGRVYGYTF.

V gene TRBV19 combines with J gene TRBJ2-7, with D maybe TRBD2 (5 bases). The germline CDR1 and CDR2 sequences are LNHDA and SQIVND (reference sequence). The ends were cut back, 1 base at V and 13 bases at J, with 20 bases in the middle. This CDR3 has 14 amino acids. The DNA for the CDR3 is TGTGCCAGTAGTATAGGCATCGGTAGCGATGATATTTACTTC. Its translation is CASSIGIGSDDIYF.

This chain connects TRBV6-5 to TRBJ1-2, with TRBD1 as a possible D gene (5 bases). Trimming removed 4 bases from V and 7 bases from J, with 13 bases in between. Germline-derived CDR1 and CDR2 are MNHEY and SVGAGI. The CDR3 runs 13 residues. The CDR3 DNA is TGTGCCAGCAGTTCGAGCCGGGGGGGTGGCTACACCTTC. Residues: CASSSSRGGGYTF.

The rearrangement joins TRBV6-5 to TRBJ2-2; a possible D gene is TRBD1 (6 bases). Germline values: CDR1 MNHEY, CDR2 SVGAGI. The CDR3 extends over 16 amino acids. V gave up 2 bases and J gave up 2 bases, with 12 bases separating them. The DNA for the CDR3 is TGTGCCAGCAGTTACGGGACATTTTTAAACACCGGGGAGCTGTTTTTT. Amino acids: CASSYGTFLNTGELFF.

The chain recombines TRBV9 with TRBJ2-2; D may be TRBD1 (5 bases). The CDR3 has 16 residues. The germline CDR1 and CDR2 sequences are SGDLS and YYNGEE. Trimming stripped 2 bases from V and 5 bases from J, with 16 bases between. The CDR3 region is CASSVSPGKTTGELFF. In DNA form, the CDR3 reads TGTGCCAGCAGCGTGAGCCCAGGGAAAACAACCGGGGAGCTGTTTTTT.

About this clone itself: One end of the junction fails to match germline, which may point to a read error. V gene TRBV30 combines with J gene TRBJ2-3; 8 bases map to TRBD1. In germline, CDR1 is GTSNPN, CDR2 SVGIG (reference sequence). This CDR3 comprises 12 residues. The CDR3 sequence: CAWTGSTDTQYF. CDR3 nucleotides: TGTGCATGGACAGGGAGCACAGATACGCAGTATTTT.

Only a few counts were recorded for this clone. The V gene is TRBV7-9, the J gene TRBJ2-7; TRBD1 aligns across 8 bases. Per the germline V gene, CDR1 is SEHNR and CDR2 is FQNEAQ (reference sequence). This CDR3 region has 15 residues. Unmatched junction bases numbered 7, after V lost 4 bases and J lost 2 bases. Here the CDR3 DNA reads TGTGCCAGCAGCTCACCGGGACAGGACCCCTACGAGCAGTACTTC. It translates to CASSSPGQDPYEQYF.